This is a list of T cell receptor beta chains from one sample in a study of OX40 agonist ivuxolimab in advanced cancers. Assay used: immunoSEQ multiplex PCR; TCRdb lists only in-frame clones, some missing. The sample lists fewer than 90,000 clones; about 94% were seen once. The starting material was CD4+ or CD8+ T cells sorted from blood, obtained in a trial of the OX40 agonist ivuxolimab. The receptors shown here come from an adult with an advanced solid tumor such as melanoma, head and neck, liver or kidney cancer. The CDR3 runs from the conserved cysteine through the conserved F or W. D genes are given only for firm matches. Some rows have no size entry. The others give once, few or many, or a class for an expanded clone.

TRBV7-3	NA	TRBJ2-1	TRBD2	TGTGCCAGCAGCTTACTTGGTAGCGGGAGGTCTAATGAGCAGTTCTTC	CASSLLGSGRSNEQFF
TRBV9	NA	TRBJ2-5	NA	TGTGCCAGCAATCGTGGGGGGCGCCGGGAGACCCAGTACTTC	CASNRGGRRETQYF
TRBV4-1	NA	TRBJ1-6	TRBD1	TGCGCCAGCAGCCAAGACGCGGGGACAGATTATAATTCACCCCTCCACTTT	CASSQDAGTDYNSPLHF
TRBV5-1	NA	TRBJ2-5	TRBD2	TGCGCCAGCAGCTGGGGGGGGTCCCAAGAGACCCAGTACTTC	CASSWGGSQETQYF
TRBV13	NA	TRBJ2-5	NA	TGTGCCAGCAGCCGGGAAGTTTACCCCCAAGAGACCCAGTACTTC	CASSREVYPQETQYF
TRBV6-5	NA	TRBJ2-1	NA	TGTGCCAGCAGTTACCGGGCAGGGGACCATGAGCAGTTCTTC	CASSYRAGDHEQFF
TRBV6-1	NA	TRBJ1-5	TRBD1	TGTGCCAGCAGTGAACAGGGGGCTCGCAATCAGCCCCAGCATTTT	CASSEQGARNQPQHF
TRBV25-1	NA	TRBJ2-7	NA	TGTGCCAGCAGTGAATTGGAGGTTCCCTACGAGCAGTACTTC	CASSELEVPYEQYF
TRBV21-1	NA	TRBJ2-1	NA	TGTGCCAGCAGCAAAGAGGCGACTAGGCCCTCCCTCAATGAGCAGTTCTTC	CASSKEATRPSLNEQFF
TRBV4-1	NA	TRBJ1-4	NA	TGCGCCAGCAGCCAATCCCCCCCCAGGTCTGGAGAAAAACTGTTTTTT	CASSQSPPRSGEKLFF
TRBV27	NA	TRBJ2-1	TRBD2	TGTGCCAGCAGTTTATCGTCGGGACTACTTTACAATGAGCAGTTCTTC	CASSLSSGLLYNEQFF
TRBV30	NA	TRBJ1-4	TRBD1	TGTGCCTCGGACAGGTCTGGAACTAATGAAAAACTGTTTTTT	CASDRSGTNEKLFF
TRBV15	NA	TRBJ1-1	NA	TGTGCCACCAGCAGGTATGGGGGGAAGAACACTGAAGCTTTCTTT	CATSRYGGKNTEAFF
TRBV5-1	once	TRBJ2-3	TRBD1	TGCGCCAGCAGCCCCCAAGACAGGGGGCAAGGAGATACGCAGTATTTT	CASSPQDRGQGDTQYF
TRBV7-8	NA	TRBJ1-5	NA	TGTGCCAGCAGCCCCCACGGTGGGGGGAGCAATCAGCCCCAGCATTTT	CASSPHGGGSNQPQHF
TRBV2	NA	TRBJ2-5	NA	TGTGCCAGCGGACAGTCGGCGGGGACATCGAACTCGTGGGAGACCCAGTACTTC	CASGQSAGTSNSWETQYF
TRBV5-4	NA	TRBJ2-3	NA	TGTGCCAGCAGCCGGAGAGGAGATACGCAGTATTTT	CASSRRGDTQYF
TRBV11-2	NA	TRBJ2-7	NA	TGTGCCAGCAGCTTAGGTTGGCAGGAGAGCTCCTACGAGCAGTACTTC	CASSLGWQESSYEQYF
TRBV27	NA	TRBJ2-2	TRBD2	TGTGCCAGCAGTTTCACGGGAGGGAGCACCGGGGAGCTGTTTTTT	CASSFTGGSTGELFF
TRBV4-1	NA	TRBJ2-1	NA	TGCGCCAGCAGGTCGGCGGCGAATTCATACAATGAGCAGTTCTTC	CASRSAANSYNEQFF
TRBV30	NA	TRBJ2-1	TRBD2	TGTGCCTGGACTAGCGGGGGGTATGAGCAGTTCTTC	CAWTSGGYEQFF
TRBV15	NA	TRBJ2-7	TRBD2	TGTGCCACCACTTCCGTCCGCACTAGCGGGGGGGTCGAGCAGTACTTC	CATTSVRTSGGVEQYF
TRBV2	NA	TRBJ2-7	NA	TGTGCCAGCAGCGAACCCGGGACAACGCGTTACGAGCAGTACTTC	CASSEPGTTRYEQYF
TRBV27	NA	TRBJ2-3	NA	TGTGCCAGCAGTTTGGGGCCAGATACGCAGTATTTT	CASSLGPDTQYF
TRBV7-2	once	TRBJ2-7	NA	TGTGCCAGCAGCTTAGTCGGGGGCTACGAGCAGTACTTC	CASSLVGGYEQYF
TRBV25-1	NA	TRBJ1-2	NA	TGTGCCAGCTCCCCCCCGCGGGGAGCCCCCTATGGCTACACCTTC	CASSPPRGAPYGYTF
TRBV6-5	NA	TRBJ1-1	TRBD1	TGTGCCAGCAGTTACTCATCATCAGGGGGTAGAACTGAAGCTTTCTTT	CASSYSSSGGRTEAFF
TRBV9	NA	TRBJ2-1	TRBD2	TGTGCCAGCAGCACCCGGACTAGCGAGTACAATGAGCAGTTCTTC	CASSTRTSEYNEQFF
TRBV4-3	NA	TRBJ1-1	NA	TGCGCCAGCAGCCAAGTCCGGGATTGGAGCACTGAAGCTTTCTTT	CASSQVRDWSTEAFF
TRBV7-9	NA	TRBJ2-1	NA	TGTGCCAGCAGTTCGACTAGAGAATATGGTGGGTTCTTC	CASSSTREYGGFF
TRBV11-2	NA	TRBJ2-5	NA	TGTGCCAGGGGAAAGGGGGAAATCCAAGAGACCCAGTACTTC	CARGKGEIQETQYF
TRBV5-4	NA	TRBJ2-7	TRBD2	TGTGCCAGCAGCTTGGTAGCGGGAGCAGGATACGAGCAGTACTTC	CASSLVAGAGYEQYF
TRBV30	NA	TRBJ1-2	TRBD1	TGTGCCTGGAGTGTACTCGGAGGGACAGTCACCAACTATGGCTACACCTTC	CAWSVLGGTVTNYGYTF
TRBV2	NA	TRBJ2-3	TRBD1	TGTGCCAGCAGTGACCTCCGACAGGGCCTACTTACTAGCACAGATACGCAGTATTTT	CASSDLRQGLLTSTDTQYF
TRBV9	once	TRBJ2-1	TRBD2	TGTGCCAGCAGCTCCCTAGCGGGGGGGATTAATGAGCAGTTCTTC	CASSSLAGGINEQFF
TRBV11-3	NA	TRBJ2-1	NA	TGTGCCAGCAGCTTCAGACCGGGAGACAATGAGCAGTTCTTC	CASSFRPGDNEQFF
TRBV10-2	NA	TRBJ2-5	NA	TGCGCCAGCAGTGGGAGATCCTCGCCCCAAGAGACCCAGTACTTC	CASSGRSSPQETQYF
TRBV4-1	NA	TRBJ1-5	NA	TGCGCCAGCAGCCAATACCTGGGGAGCAATCAGCCCCAGCATTTT	CASSQYLGSNQPQHF
TRBV27	NA	TRBJ2-7	NA	TGTGCCAGCAGTGCAGATTCCTCCTACGAGCAGTACTTC	CASSADSSYEQYF
TRBV27	NA	TRBJ2-7	TRBD1	TGTGCCAGCAGTTTAGGGACAGGGAGGTACGAGCAGTACTTC	CASSLGTGRYEQYF
TRBV4-1	NA	TRBJ2-7	NA	TGCGCCAGCAGCCAAATATCTGACTACGAGCAGTACTTC	CASSQISDYEQYF
TRBV4-1	NA	TRBJ2-5	TRBD2	TGCGCCAGCAGCCAAGACGGGGGGGCGGGAGAGACCCAGTACTTC	CASSQDGGAGETQYF
TRBV15	NA	TRBJ1-1	NA	TGTGCCACCAGCAGGTGGGCGGATTACACTGAAGCTTTCTTT	CATSRWADYTEAFF
TRBV27	NA	TRBJ1-2	TRBD1	TGTGCCAGCAGTGCTGGGACAGGGGGATCCGTCTATGGCTACACCTTC	CASSAGTGGSVYGYTF
TRBV27	NA	TRBJ2-1	TRBD2	TGTGCCAGCAGCAAGACTAGCGGGAGTAGAAGCAATGAGCAGTTCTTC	CASSKTSGSRSNEQFF